A single sample is the source of the 30 T cell receptor beta chains below, sequenced in a study of blood T cell repertoires in COVID-19. Sequencing used immunoSEQ multiplex PCR; TCRdb keeps in-frame clones, though not all of them. The sample holds 70,000 or so clones; less than 90% are singletons and the top ten take 2.5% to 3%. Sequenced material: peripheral blood. These receptors were taken from a man older than 75 with acute or convalescent COVID-19.

The chain is built from TRBV6-5 and TRBJ2-7; tentatively, D is TRBD2 (5 bases). Germline lookup yields CDR1 MNHEY and CDR2 SVGAGI. The CDR3 contains 13 residues. V was pared by 6 bases and J by 0 bases, with 9 bases between. Here the CDR3 reads CASSRGFSYEQYF. CDR3 DNA sequence: TGTGCCAGCAGCCGAGGGTTCTCCTACGAGCAGTACTTC.

This chain connects TRBV19 to TRBJ1-1; D remains ambiguous. Germline CDR1 and CDR2: LNHDA and SQIVND (reference sequence). The CDR3 runs to 14 residues. The V and J ends lost 7 bases and 4 bases respectively, with 16 bases between them. Here the CDR3 DNA reads TGTGCCAGTATTCGCGGAGGCCGAGGCACTGAAGCTTTCTTT. Translation: CASIRGGRGTEAFF.

This clone was seen a single time. The chain joins TRBV19 to TRBJ1-2, with D perhaps matching TRBD1 (5 bases). V was clipped by 7 bases and J by 4 bases, with 19 bases between them. Germline loops: CDR1 LNHDA, CDR2 SQIVND (reference sequence). The CDR3 has 15 residues. CDR3 protein: CASTQRRDGGYGYTF. CDR3 coding DNA: TGTGCCAGTACCCAGCGGCGGGACGGCGGCTATGGCTACACCTTC.

The gene calls are TRBV7-2 and TRBJ1-5; the D gene is possibly TRBD1 (6 bases). CDR1 SGHTA and CDR2 FQGNSA come from the germline V gene. V shed 5 bases and J shed 7 bases, with 15 bases lying between them. The CDR3 loop spans 14 amino acids. The CDR3 DNA follows: TGTGCCAGCAGCCCCACCTGGACAGAACAGCCCCAGCATTTT. Translated: CASSPTWTEQPQHF.

V gene TRBV28 combines with J gene TRBJ1-2; TRBD1 is a possible D gene (5 bases). The CDR3 consists of 13 residues. Trimming shortened V by 10 bases and J by 4 bases, and 16 bases separated the two germline ends. In germline, CDR1 is MDHEN, CDR2 SYDVKM. DNA of the CDR3: TGTGCCACCCGGGGACTGGACTTCTATGGCTACACCTTC. It encodes CATRGLDFYGYTF.

The chain links TRBV5-5 to TRBJ1-2; tentative D call: TRBD1 (5 bases). Germline V gene data show CDR1 as SGHKS and CDR2 as YYEKEE (reference sequence). Between the trimmed V and J ends, which lost 4 bases and 8 bases, there was a span of 15 bases. The CDR3 runs to 13 residues. CDR3 sequence (DNA): TGTGCCAGCAGCGCCGACAGCGCGAGGGGCTACACCTTC. Protein product: CASSADSARGYTF.

The chain joins TRBV7-2 to TRBJ1-1; D gene ambiguous. This CDR3 region has 13 residues. Germline values: CDR1 SGHTA, CDR2 FQGNSA. Trimming pared 4 bases from V and 4 bases from J, leaving 10 bases between. The CDR3 spells CASSSGLVTEAFF. The CDR3 DNA follows: TGTGCCAGCAGCTCAGGTTTGGTCACTGAAGCTTTCTTT. The variable domain in full, completed from reference TRBV7-2 and TRBJ1-1, reads GAGVSQSPSNKVTEKGKDVELRCDPISGHTALYWYRQSLGQGLEFLIYFQGNSAPDKSGLPSDRFSAERTGGSVSTLTIQRTQQEDSAVYLCASSSGLVTEAFFGQGTRLTVV.

This clone turned up a few times. This chain uses TRBV11-3 with TRBJ1-3; D not certain. V gave up 5 bases and J gave up 0 bases, with 11 bases separating them. CDR1 is SGHNT and CDR2 is YENEEA in the germline V gene. The length of the CDR3 is 15 residues. The CDR3 reads CASSASANSGNTIYF. DNA of the CDR3: TGTGCCAGCAGCGCTTCAGCGAACTCTGGAAACACCATATATTTT.

The rearrangement links TRBV6-5 to TRBJ1-3; no reliable D call. V was pared by 5 bases and J by 1 base, with 6 bases between. The CDR3 runs to 13 residues. CDR1 is MNHEY, CDR2 SVGAGI, per germline. For the CDR3, the DNA is TGTGCCAGCAGTCCTGTGTCTGGAAACACCATATATTTT. Its translation is CASSPVSGNTIYF.

The chain combines TRBV5-1 with TRBJ1-6, with 7 bases aligning to TRBD1. This CDR3 comprises 16 residues. Germline V CDR1 and CDR2: SGHRS, YFSETQ. Trimming cost V 3 bases and J 5 bases; bases outside gene matches: 8. The CDR3 DNA reads as TGCGCCAGCAGCTGGGGCCCGACAGGGAATAATTCACCCCTCCACTTT. Its protein is CASSWGPTGNNSPLHF.

The chain has TRBV6-5 and TRBJ1-2, with D uncertain. Germline CDR1 MNHEY, CDR2 SVGAGI. V lost 0 bases to trimming and J lost 5 bases, with 10 bases between them. The CDR3 contains 14 residues. The CDR3 coding sequence is TGTGCCAGCAGTTACTCGGTACAGCTATATGGCTACACCTTC. It is translated as CASSYSVQLYGYTF.

This clone was seen a few times. The genes are TRBV9 and TRBJ1-4; weak D call: TRBD1 (5 bases). This CDR3 spans 17 amino acids. CDR1 and CDR2 (germline): SGDLS, YYNGEE. V was trimmed by 4 bases and J by 3 bases, leaving 19 bases between them. The CDR3 DNA reads TGTGCCAGCAGCACAAGAGGGCCGGGGGGAGCTAATGAAAAACTGTTTTTT. Translated, it gives CASSTRGPGGANEKLFF.

This sequence joins TRBV7-2 and TRBJ1-2; 8 nucleotides line up with TRBD1. V shed 7 bases, J shed 7 bases, and the junction held 8 bases outside the gene matches. This CDR3 comprises 13 residues. Germline assignment: CDR1 SGHTA and CDR2 FQGNSA. CDR3 nucleotides: TGTGCCAGCATCAACAGGGGGGAAGGTGGCTACACCTTC. Its translation is CASINRGEGGYTF.

This clone has just a few counts. V usage is TRBV11-2 and J usage is TRBJ1-2; weak D call: TRBD1 (5 bases). This CDR3 spans 15 amino acids. V was shortened by 1 base and J by 3 bases, with 12 bases between the two germline ends. Per the germline V gene, CDR1 is SGHAT and CDR2 is FQNNGV. The CDR3, as DNA: TGTGCCAGCAGCTTAGGGCAGGGAGGATACTATGGCTACACCTTC. Translated: CASSLGQGGYYGYTF.

The chain has TRBV2 and TRBJ2-1; 10 bases align to TRBD2. The CDR3 has 16 amino acids. J gave up 7 bases and V 6 bases, and 12 bases lay outside the gene matches. CDR1 SNHLY and CDR2 FYNNEI come from the germline V gene. The CDR3 sequence: CASRKEREGLGNEQFF. Written as DNA, the CDR3 is TGTGCCAGCAGGAAGGAGCGGGAGGGCCTCGGGAATGAGCAGTTCTTC.

The chain carries TRBV6-4 and TRBJ2-1; 7 nucleotides agree with TRBD2. V was pared by 6 bases and J by 8 bases, with 7 bases of the junction left unmatched. Germline V gene sequence: CDR1 MRHNA, CDR2 SNTAGT. The CDR3 has 13 amino acids. This CDR3 is CASRKLGGDEQFF. The DNA of the CDR3 is TGTGCCAGCAGGAAGTTGGGGGGGGATGAGCAGTTCTTC.

The rearrangement links TRBV10-3 to TRBJ1-5; 9 nucleotides agree with TRBD1. Germline CDR1 and CDR2: ENHRY and SYGVKD. This CDR3 spans 12 amino acids. The junction had 6 bases not matched to a gene; V was cut back by 9 bases and J by 9 bases. The CDR3, as DNA: TGTGCCATTGGGACAGGGAGTGCGCCCCAGCATTTT. Translating it yields CAIGTGSAPQHF.

V is TRBV6-5 and J is TRBJ2-7; a possible D gene is TRBD2 (5 bases). Between the trimmed V and J ends, which lost 7 bases and 2 bases, there was a span of 18 bases. CDR3 length equals 15 residues. The germline V gene encodes CDR1 MNHEY and CDR2 SVGAGI. The CDR3 sequence is CASTHRVAGTYEQYF. CDR3 nucleotide sequence: TGTGCCAGCACCCACCGGGTCGCGGGCACCTACGAGCAGTACTTC.

V gene TRBV13 combines with J gene TRBJ1-3; 7 positions agree with TRBD1. V shed 4 bases and J 0 bases; nucleotides not matched to a gene: 9. Germline CDR1 reads PRHDT; CDR2 reads FYEKMQ (reference sequence). CDR3 length: 17 amino acids. CDR3 in DNA: TGTGCCAGCAGCTCGACAGGGCGTATTAGCTCTGGAAACACCATATATTTT. Its translation is CASSSTGRISSGNTIYF.

The chain joins TRBV5-6 to TRBJ2-2, with 7 bases identical to TRBD2. The CDR3 has 17 amino acids. Germline V gives CDR1 SGHDT, CDR2 YYEEEE. V trimming: 4 bases; J trimming: 5 bases; junction bases outside the gene matches: 14. The CDR3 DNA follows: TGTGCCAGCAGCGTCACTAGCGTTCTCCTGGGTACCGGGGAGCTGTTTTTT. Translating gives CASSVTSVLLGTGELFF.

The CDR3 DNA is TGTGCCAGCTCACAACGGGGGGTCACTGAAGCTTTCTTT. Amino acids: CASSQRGVTEAFF. V gene TRBV18 combines with J gene TRBJ1-1, with TRBD1 as a possible D gene (5 bases). Trimming pared 4 bases from V and 4 bases from J, leaving 10 bases between. Looked up from germline, CDR1 is KGHSH and CDR2 is LQKENI. This CDR3 region has 13 residues.

The chain's CDR3 is CASSLTGVNTEAFF. The CDR3 DNA reads TGTGCCAGCAGCTTGACAGGGGTGAACACTGAAGCTTTCTTT. This rearrangement joins TRBV7-9 to TRBJ1-1; 8 bases fit TRBD1. This CDR3 spans 14 amino acids. Trimming at V came to 3 bases and at J to 0 bases, leaving 0 bases not matched to a gene. Looked up from germline, CDR1 is SEHNR and CDR2 is FQNEAQ (reference sequence).

The rearrangement uses TRBV10-3 and TRBJ2-7; 14 positions match TRBD2. V shed 6 bases and J 5 bases; nucleotides not matched to a gene: 0. Germline V gives CDR1 ENHRY, CDR2 SYGVKD. The length of the CDR3 is 13 residues. The CDR3 DNA sequence: TGTGCCATCAGGGGACTAGCGGGAGACGAGCAGTACTTC. Protein: CAIRGLAGDEQYF.

The rearrangement joins TRBV19 to TRBJ2-1; possibly TRBD1 for D (5 bases). The germline gives CDR1 LNHDA, CDR2 SQIVND (reference sequence). V lost 3 bases, J lost 7 bases, and 10 bases lay in between. The CDR3 length is 13 residues. The CDR3 region has the DNA TGTGCCAGTAGTATGGGCAGGGCGAATGAGCAGTTCTTC. Its protein is CASSMGRANEQFF.

A single count supports this clone. The CDR3 loop is CASSRSGSLYNEQFF. DNA for the CDR3: TGCGCCAGCAGCCGTAGCGGGAGCCTTTACAATGAGCAGTTCTTC. This chain links TRBV5-1 with TRBJ2-1, with 9 bases matching TRBD2. The V segment lost 4 bases and the J segment 4 bases; nucleotides outside the gene matches: 6. Germline V CDR1 and CDR2: SGHRS, YFSETQ. The CDR3 is 15 residues long.

V gene TRBV5-1 combines with J gene TRBJ1-2, with D possibly TRBD1 on 6 matching bases. CDR1 and CDR2 from the germline V gene are SGHRS and YFSETQ. The CDR3 contains 14 residues. The V gene lost 0 bases and the J gene lost 2 bases, with 8 bases spanning the gap. DNA of the CDR3: TGCGCCAGCAGCTTGGGGGGGACAAACTATGGCTACACCTTC. This translates into CASSLGGTNYGYTF.

V is TRBV18 and J is TRBJ1-2; 7 bases map to TRBD1. Per the germline V gene, CDR1 is KGHSH and CDR2 is LQKENI. The V segment lost 4 bases and the J segment 13 bases; nucleotides outside the gene matches: 6. The CDR3 has 11 residues. The CDR3 here is CASSQGAPLTF. The DNA for the CDR3 is TGTGCCAGCTCACAGGGGGCTCCGCTCACCTTC.

This chain links TRBV5-1 with TRBJ2-1, with TRBD1 identical over 8 bases. This CDR3 is 14 amino acids long. V dropped 4 bases and J dropped 3; count of bases not matched to a gene: 3. Germline V gives CDR1 SGHRS, CDR2 YFSETQ. The CDR3 sequence: CASSQGAGYNEQFF. The CDR3, as DNA: TGCGCCAGCAGCCAGGGGGCCGGCTACAATGAGCAGTTCTTC.

V gene TRBV21-1 combines with J gene TRBJ1-5; the table's TRBD1 call for D was not verified on the DNA. TRBV21-1 is reported as a pseudogene. This CDR3 is built from 15 residues. The CDR3 reads CASSERGQGWQPQHF. The CDR3 nucleotides are TGTGCCAGCAGCGAAAGGGGCCAGGGATGGCAGCCCCAGCATTTT.

The chain has TRBV18 and TRBJ2-5; D is perhaps TRBD2 (6 bases). CDR1 and CDR2 (germline): KGHSH, LQKENI. V was trimmed by 2 bases and J by 2 bases, leaving 15 bases between them. The CDR3 has 16 residues. CDR3 sequence reads: CASSPYIGGRQETQYF. CDR3 in DNA: TGTGCCAGCTCACCATATATCGGGGGACGGCAAGAGACCCAGTACTTC. The variable domain in full, with the rest retrieved from reference TRBV18 and TRBJ2-5, is NAGVMQNPRHLVRRRGQEARLRCSPMKGHSHVYWYRQLPEEGLKFMVYLQKENIIDESGMPKERFSAEFPKEGPSILRIQQVVRGDSAAYFCASSPYIGGRQETQYFGPGTRLLVL.